This is a list of T cell receptor beta chains from one sample in a study of blood T cell repertoires in COVID-19. TCRdb keeps only in-frame clones here, not all; method: immunoSEQ multiplex PCR. This table holds some 220,000 clones, 84% found once. Sequences were obtained from peripheral blood. These receptors were obtained from a man between 45 and 60 years old with active or convalescent COVID-19. The CDR3 runs from the conserved cysteine through the conserved F or W. D genes are given only for firm matches.

D	V	J	DNA	CDR3
TRBD1	TRBV2	TRBJ1-2	TGTGCCAGCAGTAGGGGACAGACTTATGGCTACACCTTC	CASSRGQTYGYTF
TRBD2	TRBV29-1	TRBJ2-3	TGCAGCGCCCTAGCGGGGGGCCGCACAGATACGCAGTATTTT	CSALAGGRTDTQYF
TRBD2	TRBV6-6	TRBJ2-3	TGTGCCAGCAGTCCCCAAAGGACTAGCGGGGGATCAGATACGCAGTATTTT	CASSPQRTSGGSDTQYF
.	TRBV18	TRBJ2-5	TGTGCCAGCTCACCACCGGGGGCCAAGGGGGAGACCCAGTACTTC	CASSPPGAKGETQYF
TRBD1	TRBV29-1	TRBJ1-6	TGCAGCGTAAGGGACAGGGTGGGATCACCCCTCCACTTT	CSVRDRVGSPLHF
.	TRBV4-3	TRBJ2-6	TGCGCCAGCAGCCAAGAGGCGGGGACTGGGGCCAACGTCCTGACTTTC	CASSQEAGTGANVLTF
.	TRBV18	TRBJ2-5	TGTGCCAGCTCACCCCAACGGGACACTCAAGAGACCCAGTACTTC	CASSPQRDTQETQYF
TRBD2	TRBV29-1	TRBJ2-1	TGCAGCGTTGTTAGCGGGGGGAATGAGCAGTTCTTC	CSVVSGGNEQFF
TRBD1	TRBV5-4	TRBJ1-3	TGTGCCAGCAGCTCCTATGACAGGGGATCCGGAAACACCATATATTTT	CASSSYDRGSGNTIYF
.	TRBV9	TRBJ1-2	TGTGCCAGCAGCGGATCCGGGAGCCAGAATGGCTACACCTTC	CASSGSGSQNGYTF
TRBD2	TRBV7-2	TRBJ2-1	TGTGCCAGCAGCTTTAGGGAGAGCGGGGGGGCCTATGAGCAGTTCTTC	CASSFRESGGAYEQFF
TRBD2	TRBV7-3	TRBJ2-1	TGTGCCAGCAGTCCGCTGGGGGGGGGAGGCTCCTACAATGAGCAGTTCTTC	CASSPLGGGGSYNEQFF
TRBD2	TRBV3-1/TRBV3-2	TRBJ2-4	TGTGCCAGCAGCTATGCTAGCGGAGGGGCCGGCAAAAACATTCAGTACTTC	CASSYASGGAGKNIQYF
TRBD1	TRBV18	TRBJ1-4	TGTGCCAGCTCACCACCCGGGACAGGGGGTGAAAAACTGTTTTTT	CASSPPGTGGEKLFF
TRBD1	TRBV28	TRBJ2-6	TGTGCCAGCAGTTTAGCCGGGACAGGGGGCGTCCTGACTTTC	CASSLAGTGGVLTF
TRBD1	TRBV7-2	TRBJ1-2	TGTGCCAGCAGCTCCTGGACAGGGATTAACTATGGCTACACCTTC	CASSSWTGINYGYTF
.	TRBV25-1	TRBJ2-4	TGTGCCAGCAGTGAAGGTCGAGACACAGGCGCCAAAAACATTCAGTACTTC	CASSEGRDTGAKNIQYF
.	TRBV11-1	TRBJ1-2	TGTGCCAGCAGCTTCGCGGGGTCGGAAGGCTACACCTTC	CASSFAGSEGYTF
.	TRBV19	TRBJ1-4	TGTGCCAGTAGTATTCGGGGGGTTGAAAAACTGTTTTTT	CASSIRGVEKLFF
.	TRBV27	TRBJ2-7	TGTGCCAGCAGTTTAGAGGGGGACACCTACGAGCAGTACTTC	CASSLEGDTYEQYF
.	TRBV5-5	TRBJ1-2	TGTGCCAGCAGTTCAGGGTTCGAGTATGGCTACACCTTC	CASSSGFEYGYTF
TRBD1	TRBV4-3	TRBJ1-1	TGCGCCAGCAGCCAAGAGAGGGGGCTCTACGGGTTGAACACTGAAGCTTTCTTT	CASSQERGLYGLNTEAFF
.	TRBV7-9	TRBJ1-2	TGTGCCAGCAGCTTAGGAGGACTCAGGCTAGGCTACACCTTC	CASSLGGLRLGYTF
TRBD1	TRBV23-1	TRBJ1-6	TGCGCCAGCATTCCCCCGCCCACCGACAGGGCTAATAATTCACCCCTCCACTTT	CASIPPPTDRANNSPLHF
TRBD2	TRBV7-2	TRBJ2-2	TGTGCCAGCAGCCACCCGGGACTAGCAGTTATCGGGGAGCTGTTTTTT	CASSHPGLAVIGELFF
.	TRBV28	TRBJ1-3	TGTGCCAGCATATCGATACCAGGGTACTCTGGAAACACCATATATTTT	CASISIPGYSGNTIYF
.	TRBV9	TRBJ1-1	TGTGCCAGCAGCGTAGGCGAAAACACTGAAGCTTTCTTT	CASSVGENTEAFF
TRBD2	TRBV7-9	TRBJ2-1	TGTGCCAGCAGCTTTCTAGCGGGGGGGCGGAGTGAGCAGTTCTTC	CASSFLAGGRSEQFF
TRBD1	TRBV5-1	TRBJ2-6	TGCGCCAGCAGCGTGGACAGGCCCTCTGGGGCCAACGTCCTGACTTTC	CASSVDRPSGANVLTF
TRBD1	TRBV28	TRBJ2-7	TGTGCCAGCAGCCTCGGACAGGGTCTCTACGAGCAGTACTTC	CASSLGQGLYEQYF
TRBD2	TRBV2	TRBJ2-3	TGTGCCAGCAGTGCCCCAGCGGGAGAGGGAGATACGCAGTATTTT	CASSAPAGEGDTQYF